This TCR beta chain was recovered during a study of CD8+ T cells in alopecia areata (dated by TCRdb to the late 2010s). About the full investigation: The treated patients, all with moderate-to-severe alopecia areata, were enrolled in an open-label pilot trial of oral tofacitinib given at 5 to 10 mg twice daily. Biopsies were taken from tofacitinib-treated patients at baseline and at 4 and 24 weeks of treatment, and a later scalp biopsy was taken in several of the tofacitinib-treated patients. High-throughput TCRbeta sequencing was used to examine T cell clonal expansion in alopecia areata in both the C3H/HeJ mouse model and human patients. In treated patients, disease severity was measured using the SALT score, which gives the percentage of scalp surface area affected. Tofacitinib was given for 6 to 18 months, followed by 6 months of follow-up off drug to assess delayed response and recurrence. Scalp clonality was compared across normal scalp (n=4), patchy alopecia areata scalp (n=8), and alopecia totalis/universalis scalp (n=8). On the human side, TCRbeta sequencing was run on scalp tissue and on sorted CD4+ and CD8+ peripheral blood T cells from healthy controls and from alopecia areata patients with either patchy or totalis/universalis disease. immunoSEQ multiplex PCR using 35 Vbeta forward primers and 13 Jbeta reverse primers was used to amplify TCRbeta CDR3 regions. RNA was obtained with the PAXgene miRNA kit for fixed scalp, the miRNeasy kit for PBMCs, and the RNeasy kit for mouse skin. General study outcomes and caveats: TCR sequences shared between patients were less clear than in mice, possibly partly because of HLA diversity in the patient population. Tofacitinib significantly decreased scalp clonality and the number of expanded CD8+ clones among the top 100 scalp clones. During tofacitinib treatment, many expanded lesional clones remained in scalp and blood, and this persistence may partly explain relapse after treatment is stopped. Resident alphabeta T cells in normal human skin are also sequenced, complicating scalp TCR repertoire analysis, unlike mouse skin dominated by gammadelta T cells. Because the treated cohort was small and had only one nonresponder, larger studies are needed to examine links between baseline CD8+ expansion and response. Compared with normal scalp, lesional scalp had higher clonality and more expanded CD8+ clones, particularly in alopecia totalis/universalis, a pattern that suggests antigenic drive.

Looking up the germline V gene (reference sequence) yields CDR1 GTSNPN and CDR2 SVGIG. From cysteine to phenylalanine, the CDR3 is 15 amino acids long. Of the read, only the CDR3 DNA is kept; its 45 bases are in frame from base 1. V is reduced by 3 bases and J by 0 bases, leaving a spacing of 14 bases between them. Per the publication, the time point label means: roughly 27 days on oral tofacitinib. The treatment or condition label for this specimen denotes: oral pan-JAK inhibitor, 5-10 mg twice daily. Lesional scalp punch biopsies and peripheral blood were collected from alopecia areata patients. After PBMCs were isolated by density centrifugation and stained for CD3, CD4 and CD8, a FACSAria was used to sort CD4+ and CD8+ T cells. Libraries were prepared through the immunoSEQ multiplex PCR assay. To provide template for TCR sequencing, every sample had RNA extracted and reverse transcribed into cDNA. First-strand cDNA was synthesized with SuperScript III using a 2:1 mix of oligo-dT and random hexamers. Amplification bias was assessed with a synthetic immune receptor repertoire, and residual bias was removed computationally. The original pipeline was this. After raw reads were preprocessed to remove errors, the CDR3 was defined following IMGT conventions as running from the conserved cysteine to phenylalanine. Clonality was computed by normalizing Shannon entropy by log2 of the number of productive unique TCRs and subtracting the result from 1. Whether scalp clones were CD4 or CD8 was inferred by matching scalp TCRbeta sequences against CD4 and CD8 repertoires sorted from blood. TCRdb provides this immuneACCESS table in a form limited to in-frame rearrangements. Some clones are lacking; in checked studies, under half of them reflect an unresolved V gene, and why the rest are absent is not known. That table furnishes V, J and clone size, whereas the DNA furnished D and trimming. The sample profile shows roughly 70,000 clones; about 30% of them were found once. The ten largest clones take up about 15% of the sample.

This clone was recorded a few times. Its antigen remains unidentified. There are no base qualities to consult, and no much larger clone falls within one base. The source of this sequence is a human donor with alopecia areata. The specimen was CD8+ T cells sorted from blood, collected at week 4, from a patient treated with tofacitinib. The chain is assembled from TRBV30 and TRBJ1-2, with TRBD1 as a weak D call on 5 bases. The CDR3 has the sequence CAWSPPDRSNYGYTF. The nucleotides are TGTGCCTGGAGCCCCCCTGACAGATCTAACTATGGCTACACCTTC. This CDR3, with the reference TRBV30 and TRBJ1-2 proteins standing in past its ends, gives the full variable domain SQTIHQWPATLVQPVGSPLSLECTVEGTSNPNLYWYRQAAGRGLQLLFYSVGIGQISSEVPQNLSASRPQDRQFILSSKKLLLSDSGFYLCAWSPPDRSNYGYTFGSGTRLTVV.